This is a list of T cell receptor beta chains from one sample in a study of CD8 T cells in ankylosing spondylitis. TCRdb re-derived calls from the 5' RACE reads in MiXCR, one entry per CDR3 protein. The table shows about 300,000 distinct CDR3 sequences, with approximately 10% occurring only once. Sequencing input: blood, either unsorted or a sorted T cell fraction (not recorded which). Source of these receptors: a female donor with ankylosing spondylitis or in good health (not recorded which). CDR3s include the opening cysteine and the closing phenylalanine or tryptophan. D genes are given only for firm matches. Clone sizes are given selectively: once, few, many, or a class where the clone is expanded.

TRBJ1-5	TRBV19	NA	NA	TGTGCCAGTAGTATGTCCAGCAATCAGCCCCAGCATTTT	CASSMSSNQPQHF
TRBJ1-6	TRBV3-1	many	NA	TGTGCCAGCAGCCAAGTAGGGCAGGGGAAATCACCCCTCCACTTT	CASSQVGQGKSPLHF
TRBJ2-1	TRBV25-1	few	TRBD2	TGTGCCAGCGGCGCCCGAGCGGGAGTTTCCTACAATGAGCAGTTCTTC	CASGARAGVSYNEQFF
TRBJ2-7	TRBV7-2	few	NA	TGTGCCAGCAGCGTACAGAGGAGGGAGCAGTACTTC	CASSVQRREQYF
TRBJ1-2	TRBV2	NA	TRBD1	TGTGCCAGCAGCGGACAGGGAGGGCTATATGGCTACACCTTC	CASSGQGGLYGYTF
TRBJ2-7	TRBV10-3	many	NA	TGTGCCATCAGGAGTGAGGGTGACGAGCAGTACTTC	CAIRSEGDEQYF
TRBJ2-2	TRBV10-3	many	NA	TGTGCCATCTCAGCGAACACCGGGGAGCTGTTTTTT	CAISANTGELFF
TRBJ2-1	TRBV5-1	many	TRBD2	TGCGCCAGCAGCTCTGGACTAGCGGGAACCCTTAACAATGAGCAGTTCTTC	CASSSGLAGTLNNEQFF
TRBJ1-5	TRBV20-1	many	NA	TGCAGTGCTAGAGATGGCCAAAGGGTAGTGGGAAATCAGCCCCAGCATTTT	CSARDGQRVVGNQPQHF
TRBJ2-2	TRBV24-1	few	NA	TGTGCCACCAGTCGGCGGGGAGCGAACACCGGGGAGCTGTTTTTT	CATSRRGANTGELFF
TRBJ2-1	TRBV10-3	many	TRBD1	TGTGCCATCAACGCAGGGGGCCGCAATGAGCAGTTCTTC	CAINAGGRNEQFF
TRBJ2-7	TRBV12-3/TRBV12-4	many	TRBD2	TGTGCCAGCACCCGGACTAGCGGGAGCTACGAGCAGTACTTC	CASTRTSGSYEQYF
TRBJ2-4	TRBV12-3/TRBV12-4	few	TRBD2	TGTGCCAGCAGTTGGGGGGGAGTAGCCAAAAACATTCAGTACTTC	CASSWGGVAKNIQYF
TRBJ2-5	TRBV3-1	few	NA	TGTGCCAGCAGCCAGGCTGGAGGACGAGAGACCCAGTACTTC	CASSQAGGRETQYF
TRBJ1-1	TRBV20-1	many	NA	TGCAGTGCTCCCAAGGGTGGGGCCTTTAACACTGAAGCTTTCTTT	CSAPKGGAFNTEAFF
TRBJ2-3	TRBV5-1	NA	NA	TGCGCCAGCAACGGGGGCACCACAGATACGCAGTATTTT	CASNGGTTDTQYF
TRBJ2-3	TRBV10-2	many	NA	TGCGCCTCTCAGGGTTGGGGCCTAGCTGGATCGGTAGATACGCAGTATTTT	CASQGWGLAGSVDTQYF
TRBJ2-5	TRBV21-1	many	NA	TGTGCCAGCTCCCCCCGGGACCAGTACTTC	CASSPRDQYF
TRBJ2-5	TRBV7-9	few	NA	NA	CASSFGPGRETQYF
TRBJ1-1	TRBV5-1	NA	TRBD1	TGCGCCAGCAGCAGCTGGACAGGGGGGTCTGAAGCTTTCTTT	CASSSWTGGSEAFF
TRBJ2-7	TRBV5-1	NA	NA	TGTGCCAGCAGACTGCCAGGAGGCTCCTACAAGCAGTACTTC	CASRLPGGSYKQYF
TRBJ2-7	TRBV12-3/TRBV12-4	few	TRBD1	TGTGCCAGTGGACAGGCCTCCTACGAGCAGTACTTC	CASGQASYEQYF
TRBJ2-7	TRBV5-1	many	TRBD2	TGCGCCAGCAGCTTAAGCGGGGGGAGCTCCTACGAGCAGTACTTC	CASSLSGGSSYEQYF
TRBJ2-3	TRBV11-2	many	NA	TGTGCCAGCAGCTCCCGGACCTTATTTTTCGCAGATACGCAGTATTTT	CASSSRTLFFADTQYF
TRBJ1-6	TRBV27	many	NA	TGTGCCAGCAGTTTTCGGGATAATTCACCCCTCCACTTT	CASSFRDNSPLHF
TRBJ2-1	TRBV29-1	few	TRBD1	TGCAGCGTTTCTCCCCGGGACAGCTCCTACAATGAGCAGTTCTTC	CSVSPRDSSYNEQFF
TRBJ2-3	TRBV19	few	NA	TGTGCCAGTAGCCGGGACTTTTACACAGATACGCAGTATTTT	CASSRDFYTDTQYF
TRBJ2-5	TRBV7-2	many	NA	TGTGCCAGCAGCTTAGTCTGGCAGATACAAGAGACCCAGTACTTC	CASSLVWQIQETQYF
TRBJ2-3	TRBV20-1	many	NA	TGCAGTGCGGTGAGCTGGAGCCCGGCAGATACGCAGTATTTT	CSAVSWSPADTQYF
TRBJ1-5	TRBV29-1	many	NA	TGCAGCGTTGGAGACGGAAGACGCAATCAGCCCCAGCATTTT	CSVGDGRRNQPQHF
TRBJ2-1	TRBV5-6	NA	TRBD2	TGTGCCAGCAGCTCGGGACTAGCGGAGGACAATGAGCAGTTCTTC	CASSSGLAEDNEQFF
TRBJ1-1	TRBV10-3	many	NA	TGTGCCACCTCGGGCTTGGGAGGGGACACTGAAGCTTTCTTT	CATSGLGGDTEAFF
TRBJ1-5	TRBV2	NA	TRBD1	TGTGCCAGCAGTGAAGTGATGCAGGGGGTAAAGCCCCAGCATTTT	CASSEVMQGVKPQHF
TRBJ1-1	TRBV5-1	few	NA	TGCGCCAGCAGCTCCCGTGGGGTGGTTGGCACTGAAGCTTTCTTT	CASSSRGVVGTEAFF
TRBJ2-3	TRBV28	few	TRBD1	TGTGCCAGCAGCTCCATCCCGGGACAGGGGAAAGATACGCAGTATTTT	CASSSIPGQGKDTQYF
TRBJ2-5	TRBV20-1	many	NA	TGCAGTGCTAGTCTCCCAGCTCAAGAGACCCAGTACTTC	CSASLPAQETQYF
TRBJ2-1	TRBV29-1	many	NA	TGCAGCGTTGAGACTGTCTTTGGTTCCTACAATGAGCAGTTCTTC	CSVETVFGSYNEQFF
TRBJ2-1	TRBV20-1	many	TRBD2	TGCAGTGCTAGAGCCCGAGGGACTAGCGGGAGTCATGAGCAGTTCTTC	CSARARGTSGSHEQFF